Detailed here is one T cell receptor (beta chain). These data belong to a study of control samples from healthy donors and cancer patients. Trimming shortened V by 2 bases and J by 12 bases, and 5 bases separated the two germline ends. The CDR3 loop spans 11 amino acids. Germline V lookup: CDR1 MGHDK, CDR2 SYGVNS. Only in-frame clones appear in the TCRdb table, and some are missing; sequencing was by immunoSEQ multiplex PCR. The top ten clones hold less than 15% of a sample with 100,000 to 120,000 clones, 83% of them seen once. This chain connects TRBV25-1 to TRBJ1-6; D is unclear. The material sequenced was blood. This TCR was sampled from a woman in her forties or fifties in good health. The CDR3 protein is CASSEGGPLHF. The CDR3 DNA reads as TGTGCCAGCAGTGAAGGCGGACCCCTCCACTTT.